These 12 T cell receptor beta chains came from one sample sequenced in a study of long-term antiretroviral therapy in people with HIV. Samples were assayed with immunoSEQ v3.0 at survey level. This table comes from immunoSEQ multiplex PCR, and its TCRdb copy is limited to in-frame clones, with some not included. The sample consists of about 21,000 clones, about 88% of them appearing once. The source material was unsorted PBMCs, sampled 0.9 years after starting antiretroviral therapy. The receptors were gathered from a man aged 18 to 35 with HIV.

The chain carries TRBV5-6 and TRBJ2-2; 8 bases map to TRBD2. The CDR3 consists of 15 residues. Per germline, CDR1 SGHDT and CDR2 YYEEEE. V lost 4 bases, J lost 1 base, and 3 bases stayed unmatched. The CDR3 here is CASSTGLENTGELFF. In nucleotides, the CDR3 is TGTGCCAGCAGCACGGGACTAGAGAACACCGGGGAGCTGTTTTTT.

The chain is built from TRBV6-5 and TRBJ2-5; 7 positions agree with TRBD1. Trimming cost V 1 base and J 7 bases; bases outside gene matches: 9. CDR3 length: 15 amino acids. Germline-derived CDR1 and CDR2 are MNHEY and SVGAGI. The CDR3 nucleotides are TGTGCCAGCAGTTACTGGACGGGCGAGGGGGCGACCCAGTACTTC. Protein: CASSYWTGEGATQYF.

This chain joins TRBV5-8 and TRBJ2-3, with TRBD1 as a possible D gene (6 bases). Trimming pared 0 bases from V and 6 bases from J, leaving 8 bases between. Germline CDR1 and CDR2: SGHTS and YDEGEE. CDR3 length equals 13 residues. CDR3 amino acids: CASSLGGRDTQYF. CDR3 bases: TGTGCCAGCAGCTTGGGGGGGCGGGATACGCAGTATTTT.

This clone was seen a handful of times. This chain joins TRBV5-1 and TRBJ1-2; D possibly corresponds to TRBD1 (5 bases). Per the germline V gene, CDR1 is SGHRS and CDR2 is YFSETQ. This CDR3 has 13 amino acids. Trimming took off 5 bases at V and 1 base at J, with 9 bases between the two ends. The CDR3 nucleotides read TGCGCCAGCAGTCCGGGGGTTAACTATGGCTACACCTTC. Its translation is CASSPGVNYGYTF.

This clone was seen only once. The chain carries TRBV6-5 and TRBJ1-2; 7 nucleotides match TRBD1. Germline V gene sequence: CDR1 MNHEY, CDR2 SVGAGI. The V gene end was trimmed by 6 bases and the J gene end by 5 bases; junction bases not matched to a gene: 6. This CDR3 is built from 13 residues. The CDR3 DNA follows: TGTGCCAGCAGGCCGGGACAGAGATATGGCTACACCTTC. It encodes CASRPGQRYGYTF.

This clone was seen a single time. The V and J genes are TRBV7-2 and TRBJ2-6, with no clear D. CDR1 and CDR2 from the germline V gene are SGHTA and FQGNSA. The ends were cut back, 1 base at V and 0 bases at J, with 4 bases in the middle. The CDR3 has 15 amino acids. CDR3 sequence (DNA): TGTGCCAGCAGCTTAGATGGCTCTGGGGCCAACGTCCTGACTTTC. Its translation is CASSLDGSGANVLTF.

This clone was detected only a few times. The J gene is TRBJ1-1, the V gene TRBV18; TRBD1 is a possible D gene (5 bases). The CDR3 is 13 amino acids. With 3 bases removed from V and 3 bases from J, the gap between germline ends came to 8 bases. From germline, CDR1 is KGHSH and CDR2 LQKENI. The CDR3 sequence: CASSPRVDTEAFF. The CDR3 coding sequence is TGTGCCAGCTCACCCAGGGTGGACACTGAAGCTTTCTTT.

The gene calls are TRBV4-1 and TRBJ1-2, with D possibly matching TRBD1 (5 bases). V lost 0 bases and J 3 bases, leaving 8 bases between the germline ends. This CDR3 comprises 14 residues. CDR1 MGHRA and CDR2 YSYEKL come from the germline V gene. CDR3 in DNA: TGCGCCAGCAGCCAAGATGGGGGGGACTATGGCTACACCTTC. The encoded protein is CASSQDGGDYGYTF.

V and J are TRBV5-1 and TRBJ2-7, with 8 bases that match TRBD1. CDR1 and CDR2 (germline): SGHRS, YFSETQ. Unmatched junction bases numbered 7, after V lost 4 bases and J lost 1 base. There are 15 residues in the CDR3. The CDR3 loop is CASSPTGAMSYEQYV. As DNA, the CDR3 is TGCGCCAGCAGCCCGACAGGGGCTATGTCCTACGAGCAGTACGTC.

The CDR3 bases are TGTGCCAGCTCACCGGGATATGATCAGCCCCAGCATTTT. Residues: CASSPGYDQPQHF. The chain carries TRBV18 and TRBJ1-5; D not resolved. Germline V gives CDR1 KGHSH, CDR2 LQKENI. Trimming took off 3 bases at V and 5 bases at J, with 8 bases between the two ends. The CDR3 consists of 13 residues.

CDR3 in amino acids: CASLRGDISGANVLTF. DNA of the CDR3: TGTGCCAGCCTAAGGGGCGATATCTCTGGGGCCAACGTCCTGACTTTC. The chain has TRBV28 and TRBJ2-6; possible D gene TRBD1, 5 bases. The CDR3 sequence is 16 residues long. In germline, CDR1 is MDHEN, CDR2 SYDVKM. V was cut by 8 bases and J by 0 bases, with 14 bases left in between.

This chain links TRBV27 with TRBJ2-1; 8 bases agree with TRBD2. This CDR3 spans 14 amino acids. The germline V gene encodes CDR1 MNHEY and CDR2 SMNVEV (reference sequence). The V gene end was trimmed by 3 bases and the J gene end by 2 bases; junction bases not matched to a gene: 0. The CDR3 DNA reads TGTGCCAGCAGTTTGCGGGGGGCCTACAATGAGCAGTTCTTC. It yields the protein CASSLRGAYNEQFF.